Listed below are T cell receptor beta chains from one sample, sequenced in a study of CD8 T cells in ankylosing spondylitis. TCRdb passed the 5' RACE reads through MiXCR, listing each CDR3 protein once. The sample lists around 150,000 distinct CDR3 sequences; under 35% were seen once. The specimen was synovial fluid, either unsorted or a sorted T cell fraction (not recorded which). The receptors were gathered from a male donor with ankylosing spondylitis. CDR3s include the opening cysteine and the closing phenylalanine or tryptophan. A D gene is named only where the DNA matches it firmly.

CDR3 | D | V
CASSQGQSYEQYF | . | TRBV3-1
CASSERGTYTDTQYF | . | TRBV2
CSARGTEGQPQHF | . | TRBV20-1
CSAREGLGQGRGEQFF | TRBD1 | TRBV20-1
CASSYPSRGNTEAFF | . | TRBV6-2/TRBV6-3
CAISVGQSYGYTF | . | TRBV10-3
CASSPRSSGAQETQYF | . | TRBV5-1
CASSRSGLSTDTQYF | . | TRBV7-8
CSANGARSLDSNQPQHF | . | TRBV20-1
CASSRGNRAETQYF | . | TRBV5-1
CASRGGHTEAFF | . | TRBV12-3/TRBV12-4
CASSPTTSPNEQFF | . | TRBV11-2
CSANSGVAYEQYF | TRBD2 | TRBV20-1
CASSGTRARSYEQYF | . | TRBV6-1
CSASAPLGGGNEQFF | TRBD2 | TRBV20-1
CATRRGGADTQYF | . | TRBV19
CSVEVRAGGMGNEQFF | TRBD2 | TRBV29-1
CASSLGETQYF | . | TRBV12-3/TRBV12-4
CASSWAGGQGEEQYF | TRBD2 | TRBV7-2
CSALTNVNTEAFF | . | TRBV20-1
CASTPDLASWGNIQYF | . | TRBV12-3/TRBV12-4
CASSPNGGSTEAFF | . | TRBV11-3
CASSPYIRRQGTDTQYF | . | TRBV7-2
CSARDGRQRETQYF | . | TRBV20-1
CASSLGRGQSGQPQHF | . | TRBV7-2
CASSLDGPASDLGEQYF | . | TRBV7-9
CASSPRINYGYTF | . | TRBV12-3/TRBV12-4
CASSVAQASYNEQFF | . | TRBV27
CASSIGLAGGRSTDTQYF | TRBD2 | TRBV12-3/TRBV12-4
CASSRGTGGDSPLHF | TRBD1 | TRBV3-1
CASSLQSVSYGYTF | . | TRBV5-6
CAISESPGGRKEQYF | TRBD1 | TRBV10-3
CASSPGLAGVEQFF | TRBD2 | TRBV18
CSAASVNTLSGNTIYF | . | TRBV20-1
CGTGGAGNEKLFF | TRBD1 | TRBV20-1
CASSAPMSPGELFF | . | TRBV7-3
CATSSPDRGVEKLFF | TRBD1 | TRBV15
CASSQARDYGNTEAFF | . | TRBV4-2
CASSTTVPRDRSSRGYF | TRBD1 | TRBV28
CASSPGLTPRYTQYF | . | TRBV4-2
CASSYAGGSSGANVLTF | TRBD2 | TRBV6-5
CSANTGQGVQTISYEQYF | TRBD1 | TRBV20-1
CASSFRITGTLYNEQFF | . | TRBV27
CAITSDSLGGGYTF | TRBD1 | TRBV10-3
CASSLFGTLNTEAFF | . | TRBV5-1
CASSLVVSGSYNEQFF | . | TRBV11-1
CASRPFGGLGYTF | . | TRBV12-3/TRBV12-4
CASSPGGKGEAFF | . | TRBV5-6
CASSLRGTEKNIQYF | . | TRBV7-9
CASSAGGSRSDTQYF | TRBD2 | TRBV6-1